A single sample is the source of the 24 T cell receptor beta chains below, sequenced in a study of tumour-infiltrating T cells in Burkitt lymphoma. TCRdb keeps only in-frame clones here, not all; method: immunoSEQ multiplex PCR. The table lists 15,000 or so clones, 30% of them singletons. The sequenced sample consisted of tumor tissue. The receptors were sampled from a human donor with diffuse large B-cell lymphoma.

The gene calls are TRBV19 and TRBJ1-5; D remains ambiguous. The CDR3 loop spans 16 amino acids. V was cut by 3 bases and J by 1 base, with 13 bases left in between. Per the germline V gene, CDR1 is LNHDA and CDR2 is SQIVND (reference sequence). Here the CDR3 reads CASSIGPRESNQPQHF. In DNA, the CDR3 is TGTGCCAGTAGTATCGGCCCTAGGGAAAGCAATCAGCCCCAGCATTTT.

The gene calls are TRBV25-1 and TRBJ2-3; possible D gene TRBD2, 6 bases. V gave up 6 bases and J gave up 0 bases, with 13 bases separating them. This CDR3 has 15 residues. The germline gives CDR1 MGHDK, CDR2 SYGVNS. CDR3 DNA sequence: TGTGCCAGCAGATTTAGCGGTTCTAGCACAGATACGCAGTATTTT. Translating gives CASRFSGSSTDTQYF.

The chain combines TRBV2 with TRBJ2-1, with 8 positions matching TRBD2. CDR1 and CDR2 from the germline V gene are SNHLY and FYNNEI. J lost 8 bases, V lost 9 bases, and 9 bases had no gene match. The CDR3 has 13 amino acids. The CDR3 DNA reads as TGTGCCAGTAGAAAGCGGGAGATCGATGAGCAGTTCTTC. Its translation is CASRKREIDEQFF.

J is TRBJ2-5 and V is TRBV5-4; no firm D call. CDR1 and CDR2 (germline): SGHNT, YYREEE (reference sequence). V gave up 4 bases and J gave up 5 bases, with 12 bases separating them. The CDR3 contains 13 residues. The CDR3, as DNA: TGTGCCAGCAGCAACGGACCGGAGGAGACCCAGTACTTC. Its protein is CASSNGPEETQYF. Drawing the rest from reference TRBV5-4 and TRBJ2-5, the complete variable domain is ETGVTQSPTHLIKTRGQQVTLRCSSQSGHNTVSWYQQALGQGPQFIFQYYREEENGRGNFPPRFSGLQFPNYSSELNVNALELDDSALYLCASSNGPEETQYFGPGTRLLVL.

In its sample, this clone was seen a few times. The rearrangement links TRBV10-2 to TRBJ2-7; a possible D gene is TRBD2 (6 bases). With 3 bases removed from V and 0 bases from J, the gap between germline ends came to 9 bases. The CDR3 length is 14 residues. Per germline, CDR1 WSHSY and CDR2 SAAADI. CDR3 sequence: CASSDRGSSYEQYF. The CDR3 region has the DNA TGCGCCAGCAGTGACCGGGGGAGCTCCTACGAGCAGTACTTC.

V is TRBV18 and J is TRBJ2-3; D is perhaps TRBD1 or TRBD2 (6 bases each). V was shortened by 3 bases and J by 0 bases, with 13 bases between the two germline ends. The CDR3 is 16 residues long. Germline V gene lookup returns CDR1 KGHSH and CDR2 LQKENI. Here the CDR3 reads CASSPQRRGSTDTQYF. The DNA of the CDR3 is TGTGCCAGCTCACCTCAAAGGAGGGGGAGCACAGATACGCAGTATTTT.

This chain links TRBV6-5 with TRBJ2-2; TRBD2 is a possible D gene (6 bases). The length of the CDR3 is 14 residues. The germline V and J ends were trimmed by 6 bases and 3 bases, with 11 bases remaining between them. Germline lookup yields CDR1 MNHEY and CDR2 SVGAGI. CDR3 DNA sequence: TGTGCCAGCAGCTACCCGGGAGACACCGGGGAGCTGTTTTTT. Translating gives CASSYPGDTGELFF.

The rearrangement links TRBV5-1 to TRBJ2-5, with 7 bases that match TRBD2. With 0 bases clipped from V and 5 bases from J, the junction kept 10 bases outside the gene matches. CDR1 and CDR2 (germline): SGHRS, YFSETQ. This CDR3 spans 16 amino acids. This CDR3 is CASSLARASGRETQYF. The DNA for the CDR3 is TGCGCCAGCAGCTTGGCCCGAGCTAGCGGAAGGGAGACCCAGTACTTC.

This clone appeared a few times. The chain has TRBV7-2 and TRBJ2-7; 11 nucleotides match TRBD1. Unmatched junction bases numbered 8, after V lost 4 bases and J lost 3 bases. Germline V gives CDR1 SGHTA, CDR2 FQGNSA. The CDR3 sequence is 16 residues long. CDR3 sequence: CASSSTPGTGGYEQYF. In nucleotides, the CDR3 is TGTGCCAGCAGCTCCACCCCCGGGACAGGGGGCTACGAGCAGTACTTC.

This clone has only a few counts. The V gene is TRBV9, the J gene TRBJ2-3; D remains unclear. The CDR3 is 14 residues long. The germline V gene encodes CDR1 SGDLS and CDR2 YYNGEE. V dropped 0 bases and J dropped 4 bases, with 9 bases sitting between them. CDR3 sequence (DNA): TGTGCCAGCAGCGTAGCCCGGGCCTCAGATACGCAGTATTTT. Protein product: CASSVARASDTQYF.

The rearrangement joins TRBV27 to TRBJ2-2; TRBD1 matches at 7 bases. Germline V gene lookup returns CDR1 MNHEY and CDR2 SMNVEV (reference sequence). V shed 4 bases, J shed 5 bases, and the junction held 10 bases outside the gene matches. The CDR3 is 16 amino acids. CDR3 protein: CASSSLDRVGTGELFF. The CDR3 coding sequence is TGTGCCAGCAGTTCTCTCGACAGGGTTGGAACCGGGGAGCTGTTTTTT.

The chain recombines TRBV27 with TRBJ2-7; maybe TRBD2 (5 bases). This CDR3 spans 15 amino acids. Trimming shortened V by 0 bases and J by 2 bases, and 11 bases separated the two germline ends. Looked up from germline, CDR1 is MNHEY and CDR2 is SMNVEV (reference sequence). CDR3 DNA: TGTGCCAGCAGTTTATCTCCCACCGGGGCCTACGAGCAGTACTTC. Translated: CASSLSPTGAYEQYF.

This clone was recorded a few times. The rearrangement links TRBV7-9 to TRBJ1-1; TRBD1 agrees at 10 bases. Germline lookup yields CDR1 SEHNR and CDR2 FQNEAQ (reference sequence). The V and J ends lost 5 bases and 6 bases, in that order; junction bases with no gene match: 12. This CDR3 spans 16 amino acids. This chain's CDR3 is CASSRWPGQGSAEAFF. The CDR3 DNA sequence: TGTGCCAGCAGCCGATGGCCGGGACAGGGGTCGGCTGAAGCTTTCTTT.

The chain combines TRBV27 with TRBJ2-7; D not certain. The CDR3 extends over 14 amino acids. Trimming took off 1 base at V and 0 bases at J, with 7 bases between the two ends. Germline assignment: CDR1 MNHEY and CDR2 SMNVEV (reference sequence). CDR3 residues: CASSLLPISYEQYF. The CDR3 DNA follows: TGTGCCAGCAGTTTATTACCCATCTCCTACGAGCAGTACTTC.

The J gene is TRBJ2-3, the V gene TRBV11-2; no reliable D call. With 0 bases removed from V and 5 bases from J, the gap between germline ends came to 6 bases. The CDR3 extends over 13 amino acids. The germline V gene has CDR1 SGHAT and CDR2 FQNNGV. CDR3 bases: TGTGCCAGCAGCTTAGATGTTGGAGATACGCAGTATTTT. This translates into CASSLDVGDTQYF.

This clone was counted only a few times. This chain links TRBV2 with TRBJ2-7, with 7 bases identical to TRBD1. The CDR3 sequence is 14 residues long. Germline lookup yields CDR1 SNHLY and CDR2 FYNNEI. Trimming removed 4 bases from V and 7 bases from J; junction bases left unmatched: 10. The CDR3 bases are TGTGCCAGCAGTGGGGAGAGGGGGCCGAGAGAGCAGTACTTC. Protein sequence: CASSGERGPREQYF.

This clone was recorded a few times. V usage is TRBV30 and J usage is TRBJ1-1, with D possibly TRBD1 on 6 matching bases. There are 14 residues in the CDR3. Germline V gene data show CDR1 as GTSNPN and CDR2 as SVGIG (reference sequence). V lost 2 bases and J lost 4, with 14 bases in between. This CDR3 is CAWSLQGLGTEAFF. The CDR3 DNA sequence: TGTGCCTGGAGTCTTCAGGGGCTGGGCACTGAAGCTTTCTTT.

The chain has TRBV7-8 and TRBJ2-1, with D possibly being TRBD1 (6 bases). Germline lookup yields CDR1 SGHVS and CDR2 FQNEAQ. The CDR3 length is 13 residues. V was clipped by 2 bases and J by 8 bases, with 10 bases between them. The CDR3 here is CASSLSQGHEQFF. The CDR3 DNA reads TGTGCCAGCAGCTTATCACAGGGCCATGAGCAGTTCTTC.

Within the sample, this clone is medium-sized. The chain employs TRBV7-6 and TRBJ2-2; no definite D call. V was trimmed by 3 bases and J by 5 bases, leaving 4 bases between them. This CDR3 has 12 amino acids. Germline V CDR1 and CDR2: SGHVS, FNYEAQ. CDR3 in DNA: TGTGCCAGCAGCTTTTTTACCGGGGAGCTGTTTTTT. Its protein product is CASSFFTGELFF.

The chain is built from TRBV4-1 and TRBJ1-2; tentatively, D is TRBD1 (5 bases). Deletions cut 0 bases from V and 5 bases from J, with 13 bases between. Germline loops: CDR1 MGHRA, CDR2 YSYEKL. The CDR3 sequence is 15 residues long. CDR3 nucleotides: TGCGCCAGCAGCCAAGACAACCAGCAGGGATATGGCTACACCTTC. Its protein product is CASSQDNQQGYGYTF.

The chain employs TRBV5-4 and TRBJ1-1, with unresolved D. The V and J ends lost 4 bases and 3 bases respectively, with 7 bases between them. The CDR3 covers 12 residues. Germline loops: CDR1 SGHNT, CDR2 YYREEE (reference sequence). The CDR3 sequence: CASSQWDTEAFF. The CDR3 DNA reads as TGTGCCAGCAGCCAATGGGACACTGAAGCTTTCTTT.

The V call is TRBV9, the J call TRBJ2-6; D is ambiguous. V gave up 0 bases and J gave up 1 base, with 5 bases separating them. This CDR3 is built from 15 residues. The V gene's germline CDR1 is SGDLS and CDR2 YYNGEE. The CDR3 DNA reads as TGTGCCAGCAGCGTAGGAGAATCTGGGGCCAACGTCCTGACTTTC. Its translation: CASSVGESGANVLTF.

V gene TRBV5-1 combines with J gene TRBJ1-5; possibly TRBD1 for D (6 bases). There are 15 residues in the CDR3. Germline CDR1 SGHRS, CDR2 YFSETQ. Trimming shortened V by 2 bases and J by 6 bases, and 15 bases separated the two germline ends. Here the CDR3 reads CASSLGGGDSQPQHF. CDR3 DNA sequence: TGCGCCAGCAGCTTAGGAGGGGGTGATAGTCAGCCCCAGCATTTT.

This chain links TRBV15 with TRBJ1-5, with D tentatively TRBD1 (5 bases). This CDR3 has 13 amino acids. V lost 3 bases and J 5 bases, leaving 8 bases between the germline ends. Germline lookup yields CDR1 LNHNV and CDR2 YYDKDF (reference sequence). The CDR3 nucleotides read TGTGCCACCAGCAGCAGGGAGGATCAGCCCCAGCATTTT. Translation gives CATSSREDQPQHF.